This TCR beta chain was recovered during a study of T cell responses to AZD1222 COVID-19 vaccine. Produced via immunoSEQ multiplex PCR; TCRdb's table is partial and in-frame only. Of about 150,000 clones listed, approximately 85% are singletons. The receptor was isolated from an adult in good health. The material was peripheral blood, obtained on day 0 of AZD1222 vaccination.

CDR3 region: CASSQEDGDGGQPQHF. CDR3 coding DNA: TGTGCCAGCAGCCAAGAGGACGGGGATGGCGGTCAGCCCCAGCATTTT. V usage is TRBV4-2 and J usage is TRBJ1-5; D unresolved. The CDR3 sequence is 16 residues long. Germline loops: CDR1 LGHNA, CDR2 YNFKEQ. The V end lost 0 bases, the J end lost 6 bases, and 15 bases lay between the germline ends.